The clone carrying this TCR beta chain has ten or more counts. Germline-derived CDR1 and CDR2 are DFQATT and SNEGSKA (reference sequence). The CDR3 sequence is 14 residues long. The V and J ends lost 5 bases and 2 bases respectively, with 16 bases between them. These data are taken from a study of T cells after yellow fever vaccination. TCRdb analysed the 5' RACE reads with MiXCR anew, one entry per CDR3 protein. The sample lists about 13,000 distinct CDR3 sequences, under 5.5% occurring once. The input for sequencing was PBMCs, either bulk or a sorted T-cell subset (CD4+, CD8+, memory, or dextramer-sorted; not recorded which), taken 45 days after the yellow fever booster vaccination. This chain links TRBV20-1 with TRBJ2-7; D might be TRBD1 or TRBD2, each matching 5 bases. The TCR comes from a man aged 25 to 45 who received the YFV17D yellow fever vaccine. The CDR3 DNA is TGCAGTGCTGGCCGGACGGGACGGACCTACGAGCAGTACTTC. It is translated as CSAGRTGRTYEQYF.